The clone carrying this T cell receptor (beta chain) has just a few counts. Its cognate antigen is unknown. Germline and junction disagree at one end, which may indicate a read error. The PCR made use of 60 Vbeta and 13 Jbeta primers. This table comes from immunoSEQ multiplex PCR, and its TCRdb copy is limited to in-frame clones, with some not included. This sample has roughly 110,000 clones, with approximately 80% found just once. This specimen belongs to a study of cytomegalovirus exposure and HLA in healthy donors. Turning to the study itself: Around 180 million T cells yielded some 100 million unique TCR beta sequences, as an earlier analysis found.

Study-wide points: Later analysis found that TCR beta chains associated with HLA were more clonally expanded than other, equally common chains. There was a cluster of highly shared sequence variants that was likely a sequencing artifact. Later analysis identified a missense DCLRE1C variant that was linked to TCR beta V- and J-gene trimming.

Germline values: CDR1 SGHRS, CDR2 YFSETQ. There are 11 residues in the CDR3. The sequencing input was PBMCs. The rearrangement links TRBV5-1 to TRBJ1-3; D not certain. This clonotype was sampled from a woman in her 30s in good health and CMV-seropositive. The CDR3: CASSLLNTIYF. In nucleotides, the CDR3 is TGTGCCAGCAGCTTGCTCAACACCATATATTTT.